The 21 T cell receptor beta chains presented below share a single source sample, sequenced in a study of blood T cells in healthy people across ages (dated by TCRdb to the mid-2010s). The library was made by 5' RACE. Sequencing was performed on an Illumina HiSeq 2500. The second PCR ran for about 6 to 12 cycles and used a J-beta primer mix along with a sample-barcoded 5' primer. TCRdb reprocessed the public reads (quality trimming at Q25 with fastp, clone calling with MiXCR) and kept in-frame beta chains. Here each entry gathers all rows of one CDR3 protein and keeps the most common genes and DNA. This sample is represented by 850,000 or so distinct CDR3 sequences; around 30% of them were singletons. Jointly, the top ten make up 15% to 20% of the sample. The sequenced sample was blood. These receptors came from a woman older than 75 in good health.

This chain connects TRBV5-1 to TRBJ1-2, with 9 bases matching TRBD1. CDR1 is SGHRS and CDR2 is YFSETQ in the germline V gene. This CDR3 is 14 amino acids long. The V segment lost 6 bases and the J segment 4 bases; nucleotides outside the gene matches: 7. For the CDR3, the DNA is TGCGCCAGCAATCCGGGACAGGGAGGCTATGGCTACACCTTC. As protein: CASNPGQGGYGYTF.

This clonotype has just a few counts. V usage is TRBV6-4 and J usage is TRBJ1-1; D unclear. Germline-derived CDR1 and CDR2 are MRHNA and SNTAGT. Trimming pared 3 bases from V and 6 bases from J, leaving 17 bases between. The CDR3 loop spans 15 amino acids. CDR3 coding DNA: TGTGCCAGCAGTGAGGCATCAACGGGGAGCCCTGAAGCTTTCTTT. Encoded protein: CASSEASTGSPEAFF.

CDR3 residues: CASSRYRVEEKLFF. DNA for the CDR3: TGTGCCAGCAGCCGATACAGGGTCGAGGAAAAACTGTTTTTT. The chain carries TRBV5-8 and TRBJ1-4; tentative D call: TRBD1 (6 bases). Germline V gene data show CDR1 as SGHTS and CDR2 as YDEGEE. V was cut by 4 bases and J by 8 bases, with 15 bases left in between. CDR3 length: 14 amino acids.

This sequence joins TRBV20-1 and TRBJ2-7; the D gene is possibly TRBD1 (6 bases). V was clipped by 3 bases and J by 6 bases, with 12 bases between them. Germline-derived CDR1 and CDR2 are DFQATT and SNEGSKA (reference sequence). The CDR3 extends over 12 amino acids. The CDR3 here is CSASTGSGEQYF. The CDR3 DNA sequence: TGCAGTGCTAGTACAGGGAGTGGCGAGCAGTACTTC.

The chain has TRBV7-2 and TRBJ2-1, with 14 bases aligning to TRBD2. CDR1 SGHTA and CDR2 FQGNSA come from the germline V gene. Trimming removed 5 bases from V and 8 bases from J; junction bases left unmatched: 8. The CDR3 runs 16 residues. Written as DNA, the CDR3 is TGTGCCAGCAGCCGGTCGGGACTAGCGGGAGTGGATGAGCAGTTCTTC. Amino acid sequence: CASSRSGLAGVDEQFF.

There are a few counts of this clonotype. The chain couples TRBV12-3 or TRBV12-4 to TRBJ2-2; 12 bases agree with TRBD1. The CDR3 spans 16 residues. With V trimmed by 3 bases and J by 5 bases, 4 bases remained unmatched. The CDR3 DNA reads as TGTGCCAGCAGTTTGCGGGACAGGGGGCCGACCGGGGAGCTGTTTTTT. It yields the protein CASSLRDRGPTGELFF.

This clonotype was observed many times. The chain uses TRBV6-2 or TRBV6-3 and TRBJ2-5; 9 nucleotides line up with TRBD1. Germline V gene lookup returns CDR1 MNHEY and CDR2 SVGEGT. This CDR3 spans 15 amino acids. V lost 5 bases, J lost 5 bases, and 9 bases stayed unmatched. The CDR3 DNA reads as TGTGCCAGCAGTCGTCCGGGACAGGGAGAGGAGACCCAGTACTTC. Encoded protein: CASSRPGQGEETQYF.

The chain recombines TRBV19 with TRBJ2-2, with 12 bases lining up with TRBD2. In germline, CDR1 is LNHDA, CDR2 SQIVND (reference sequence). The trim removed 5 bases at V and 7 bases at J, leaving 8 bases unmatched. This CDR3 has 16 residues. The chain's CDR3 is CASSPLAGGPVGELFF. CDR3 nucleotides: TGTGCCAGTAGTCCCCTAGCGGGGGGGCCGGTCGGGGAGCTGTTTTTT.

This clonotype came up a few times. CDR3 amino acids: CASSYEGRDQPQHF. The CDR3 DNA is TGTGCCAGCAGTTACGAGGGGAGGGATCAGCCCCAGCATTTT. The chain combines TRBV6-2 or TRBV6-3 with TRBJ1-5; a possible D gene is TRBD1 (5 bases). CDR1 MNHEY and CDR2 SVGEGT come from the germline V gene. Trimming removed 2 bases from V and 5 bases from J, with 10 bases in between. There are 14 residues in the CDR3.

The chain carries TRBV9 and TRBJ2-2; unclear D gene. This CDR3 spans 16 amino acids. The germline V gene encodes CDR1 SGDLS and CDR2 YYNGEE. Trimming left V 4 bases short and J 1 base short, with 14 bases between. The CDR3 is CASSKDPRLNTGELFF. In nucleotides, the CDR3 is TGTGCCAGCAGCAAGGATCCCAGACTGAACACCGGGGAGCTGTTTTTT.

The table lists this clonotype with a few counts. This rearrangement joins TRBV5-6 to TRBJ2-1, with D unclear. This CDR3 has 16 residues. V was clipped by 1 base and J by 3 bases, with 14 bases between them. Germline V lookup: CDR1 SGHDT, CDR2 YYEEEE. In nucleotides, the CDR3 is TGTGCCAGCAGCTTGTGGGCACCCCTATACTACAATGAGCAGTTCTTC. Protein sequence: CASSLWAPLYYNEQFF.

At least ten counts were recorded for this clonotype. The chain uses TRBV28 and TRBJ2-3, with D perhaps matching TRBD2 (6 bases). V lost 1 base, J lost 1 base, and 9 bases lay in between. The CDR3 length is 15 residues. Germline V gene lookup returns CDR1 MDHEN and CDR2 SYDVKM. Written as DNA, the CDR3 is TGTGCCAGCAGTTTATCGGCTAGCGGCACAGATACGCAGTATTTT. Translation: CASSLSASGTDTQYF.

The chain has TRBV11-3 and TRBJ2-3; 7 nucleotides match TRBD1. Trimming at V came to 5 bases and at J to 2 bases, leaving 7 bases not matched to a gene. CDR1 and CDR2 (germline): SGHNT, YENEEA. This CDR3 is built from 15 residues. CDR3 in DNA: TGTGCCAGCAGCCTCAGACAGGGTTTCACAGATACGCAGTATTTT. The encoded protein is CASSLRQGFTDTQYF.

V and J are TRBV20-1 and TRBJ2-1, with TRBD1 matching 7 bases. There are 15 residues in the CDR3. Germline V lookup: CDR1 DFQATT, CDR2 SNEGSKA (reference sequence). J gave up 5 bases and V 0 bases, and 7 bases lay outside the gene matches. CDR3 coding DNA: TGCAGTGCTAGAGACCCTACAGGGGTGGACAATGAGCAGTTCTTC. This translates into CSARDPTGVDNEQFF.

This clonotype was recorded many times. J is TRBJ2-1 and V is TRBV7-2; the D gene could be TRBD1 or TRBD2 (5 bases each). The length of the CDR3 is 15 residues. Germline V gene lookup returns CDR1 SGHTA and CDR2 FQGNSA. The V end was cut by 1 base, the J end by 8 bases, with 15 bases between. The CDR3 coding sequence is TGTGCCAGCAGCTTAGTAGGCGCCCGAGGGGATGAGCAGTTCTTC. Translating it yields CASSLVGARGDEQFF.

There are many counts of this clonotype. This rearrangement joins TRBV6-6 to TRBJ2-3; D call uncertain. The CDR3 loop spans 15 amino acids. V lost 7 bases, J lost 6 bases, and 20 bases lay in between. Germline V gives CDR1 MNHNY, CDR2 SVGAGI (reference sequence). The CDR3 DNA follows: TGTGCCAGCACCTCCGGGCAGACTGCCCTGGATACGCAGTATTTT. Amino acid sequence: CASTSGQTALDTQYF.

This chain uses TRBV6-2 or TRBV6-3 with TRBJ2-5; no definite D call. CDR3 length: 15 residues. CDR1 is MNHEY, CDR2 SVGEGT, per germline. V gave up 1 base and J gave up 5 bases, with 14 bases separating them. The CDR3 DNA is TGTGCCAGCAGTTACTGGGTCCAAGGTGGGGAGACCCAGTACTTC. This codes for CASSYWVQGGETQYF.

In this sample, this clonotype turned up many times. The rearrangement uses TRBV6-2 or TRBV6-3 and TRBJ2-3, with 12 bases fitting TRBD1. The CDR3 is 13 amino acids. CDR1 and CDR2 (germline): MNHEY, SVGEGT. The junction had 2 bases not matched to a gene; V was cut back by 4 bases and J by 9 bases. The CDR3 is CASSWGQGATQYF. CDR3 DNA: TGTGCCAGCAGTTGGGGACAGGGGGCCACGCAGTATTTT.

This clonotype was seen repeatedly, ten times or more. This chain connects TRBV20-1 to TRBJ2-1, with 10 nucleotides matching TRBD1. Per germline, CDR1 DFQATT and CDR2 SNEGSKA (reference sequence). This CDR3 is 15 amino acids long. The V gene end was trimmed by 5 bases and the J gene end by 3 bases; junction bases not matched to a gene: 7. The CDR3 DNA sequence: TGCAGTGCTCTCAACCGGGACAGGGGCTACAATGAGCAGTTCTTC. Its protein is CSALNRDRGYNEQFF.

This clonotype was picked up many times. This chain uses TRBV4-3 with TRBJ1-2; D is unclear. V shed 3 bases and J shed 3 bases, with 14 bases lying between them. The germline V gene has CDR1 LGHNA and CDR2 YSLEER. This CDR3 region has 15 residues. The CDR3 sequence is CASSQSLDVHYGYTF. The CDR3 nucleotides are TGCGCCAGCAGCCAGAGCCTCGACGTCCACTATGGCTACACCTTC.

This clonotype was detected many times. The chain employs TRBV7-2 and TRBJ2-5; D is tentatively TRBD1 or TRBD2 (6 bases each). V dropped 1 base and J dropped 5 bases, with 11 bases sitting between them. Germline V gene data show CDR1 as SGHTA and CDR2 as FQGNSA. The CDR3 length is 14 residues. This chain's CDR3 is CASSLGGARETQYF. The DNA of the CDR3 is TGTGCCAGCAGCTTAGGGGGGGCGCGGGAGACCCAGTACTTC.